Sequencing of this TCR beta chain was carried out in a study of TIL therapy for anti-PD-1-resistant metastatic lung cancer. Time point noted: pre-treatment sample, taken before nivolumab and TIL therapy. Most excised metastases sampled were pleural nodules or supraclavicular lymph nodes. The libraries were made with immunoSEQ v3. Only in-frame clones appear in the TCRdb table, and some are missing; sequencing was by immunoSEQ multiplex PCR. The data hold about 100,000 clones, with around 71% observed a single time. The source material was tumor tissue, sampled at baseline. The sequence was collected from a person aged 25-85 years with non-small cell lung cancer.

Here the CDR3 reads CSVERVSGPETQYF. The DNA of the CDR3 is TGCAGCGTTGAACGGGTCTCAGGGCCAGAGACCCAGTACTTC. The chain uses TRBV29-1 and TRBJ2-5, with D possibly matching TRBD1 (5 bases). The CDR3 has 14 residues. The V end was cut by 2 bases, the J end by 4 bases, with 14 bases between. The germline gives CDR1 SQVTM, CDR2 ANQGSEA.